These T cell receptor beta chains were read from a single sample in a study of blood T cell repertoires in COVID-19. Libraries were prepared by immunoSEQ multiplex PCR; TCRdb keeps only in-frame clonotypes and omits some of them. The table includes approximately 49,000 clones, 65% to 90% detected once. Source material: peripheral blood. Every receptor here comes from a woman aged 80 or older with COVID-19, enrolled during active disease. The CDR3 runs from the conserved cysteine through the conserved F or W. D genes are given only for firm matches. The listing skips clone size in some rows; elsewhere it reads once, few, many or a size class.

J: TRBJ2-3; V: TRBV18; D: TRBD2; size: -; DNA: TGTGCCAGCTCACCTAGCTTAGCGGGAGCCCCAGATACGCAGTATTTT; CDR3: CASSPSLAGAPDTQYF
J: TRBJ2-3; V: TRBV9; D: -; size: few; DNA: TGTGCCAGCAGCGTAGATAGTAGTCAGGTGCTTAATACGCAGTATTTT; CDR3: CASSVDSSQVLNTQYF
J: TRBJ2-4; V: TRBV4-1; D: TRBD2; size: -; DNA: TGCGCCAGCAGCCAAGAAGGCCTAGCGGGATTAGCCAAAAACATTCAGTACTTC; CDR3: CASSQEGLAGLAKNIQYF
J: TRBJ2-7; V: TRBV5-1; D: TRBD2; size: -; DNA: TGCGCCAGCAGCGGACTAGTTGGGGGCTCCTACGAGCAGTACTTC; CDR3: CASSGLVGGSYEQYF
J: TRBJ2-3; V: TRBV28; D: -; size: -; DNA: TGTGCCAGCAGTACGACAGGAAAAAGAGATACGCAGTATTTT; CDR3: CASSTTGKRDTQYF
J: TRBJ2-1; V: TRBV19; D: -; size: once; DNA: TGTGCCAGTAGTATAGGAGCAGGGAATGAGCAGTTCTTC; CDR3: CASSIGAGNEQFF
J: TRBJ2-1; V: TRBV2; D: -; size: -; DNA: TGTGCCAGCAGTGTAGGGGAACGGTTCTTC; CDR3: CASSVGERFF
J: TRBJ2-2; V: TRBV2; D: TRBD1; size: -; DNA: TGTGCCAGCACGGGACAGGGAGGAACCGGGGAGCTGTTTTTT; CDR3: CASTGQGGTGELFF
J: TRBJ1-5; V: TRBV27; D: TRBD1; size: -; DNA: TGTGCCAGCAGTAGAACAGGGGCTTATCAGCCCCAGCATTTT; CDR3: CASSRTGAYQPQHF
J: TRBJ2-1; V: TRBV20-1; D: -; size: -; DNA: TGCAGTGCTAGGTCCCTGGCGGGGCAGTTCTTC; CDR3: CSARSLAGQFF
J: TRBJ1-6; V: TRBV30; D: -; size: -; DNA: TGTGCCTGGAGTGTATGGGCGGAGGGTAATTCACCCCTCCACTTT; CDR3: CAWSVWAEGNSPLHF
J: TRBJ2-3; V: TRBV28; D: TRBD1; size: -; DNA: TGTGCCACCGACAGGATACAGGGGCAGAAGTATTTT; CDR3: CATDRIQGQKYF
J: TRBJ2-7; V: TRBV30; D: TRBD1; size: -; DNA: TGTGCCTGGAATCTGGGACAGGGCTCCTACGAGCAGTACTTC; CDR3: CAWNLGQGSYEQYF
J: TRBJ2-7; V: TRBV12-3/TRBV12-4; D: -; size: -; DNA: TGTGCCAGCAGGACTCAACTGTCCGAGCAGTACTTC; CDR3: CASRTQLSEQYF
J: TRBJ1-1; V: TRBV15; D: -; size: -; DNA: TGTGCCACCAGCAGACAGCCGGGACAATTGGCTTTCTTT; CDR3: CATSRQPGQLAFF
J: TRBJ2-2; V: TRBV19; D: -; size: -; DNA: TGTGCCAGTAGTATAGCACTAGAAACCGGGGAGCTGTTTTTT; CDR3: CASSIALETGELFF
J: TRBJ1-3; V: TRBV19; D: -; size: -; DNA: TGTGCCAGTGGCACGGGGAAGGGAGGCCGCTCTGGAAACACCATATATTTT; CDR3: CASGTGKGGRSGNTIYF
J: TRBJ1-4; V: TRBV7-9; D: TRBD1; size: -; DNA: TGTGCCAGCAGGGTCAGGACAGGGAAGGAAAAACTGTTTTTT; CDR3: CASRVRTGKEKLFF
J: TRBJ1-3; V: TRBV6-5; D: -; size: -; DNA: TGTGCCAGCAGCTCGGGTGGGTCTGGAAACACCATATATTTT; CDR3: CASSSGGSGNTIYF
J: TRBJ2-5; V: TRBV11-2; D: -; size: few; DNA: TGTGCCAGCAGCTTGGGTCGGGTTCAAGAGACCCAGTACTTC; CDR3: CASSLGRVQETQYF
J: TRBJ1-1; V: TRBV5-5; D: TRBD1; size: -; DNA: TGTGCCAGCAGCTTGGCAAGGACAGGGACTTTAAACACTGAAGCTTTCTTT; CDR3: CASSLARTGTLNTEAFF
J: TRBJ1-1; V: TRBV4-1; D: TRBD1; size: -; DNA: TGCGCCAGCAGCCAAGGTCACGGACAGGACACTGAAGCTTTCTTT; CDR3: CASSQGHGQDTEAFF
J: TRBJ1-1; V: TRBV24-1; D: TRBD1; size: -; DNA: TGTGCCACCAGTGATCGTCAGGGGGCTAGGACTGAAGCTTTCTTT; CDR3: CATSDRQGARTEAFF
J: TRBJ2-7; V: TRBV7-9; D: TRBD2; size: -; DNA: TGTGCCAGCAGCTTAGGGGGCGGGAGCTCTTACGAGCAGTACTTC; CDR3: CASSLGGGSSYEQYF
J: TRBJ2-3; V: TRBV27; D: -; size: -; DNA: TGTGCCAGCAGGGGGACTTCCCGTTGGCATAGCACAGATACGCAGTATTTT; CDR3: CASRGTSRWHSTDTQYF
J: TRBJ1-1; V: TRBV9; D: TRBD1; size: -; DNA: TGTGCCAGCAGCGTAGGGGGGGACAGGGCGAACACTGAAGCTTTCTTT; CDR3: CASSVGGDRANTEAFF
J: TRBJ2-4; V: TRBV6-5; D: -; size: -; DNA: TGTGCCAGCACAGCAGGGCAGGGAAACATTCAGTACTTC; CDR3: CASTAGQGNIQYF
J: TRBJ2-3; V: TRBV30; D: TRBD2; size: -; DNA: TGTGCCTTCACAGGCGCGGGAGCGGTCGTTGGCACAGATACGCAGTATTTT; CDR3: CAFTGAGAVVGTDTQYF
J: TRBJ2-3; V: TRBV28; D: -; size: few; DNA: TGTGCCAGCAGTCCCGGGACACACACTAGCACAGATACGCAGTATTTT; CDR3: CASSPGTHTSTDTQYF
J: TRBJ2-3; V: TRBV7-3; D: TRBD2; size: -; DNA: TGTGCCAGCAGCTTAACGGCGGGAGGGCTATATACGCAGTATTTT; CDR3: CASSLTAGGLYTQYF
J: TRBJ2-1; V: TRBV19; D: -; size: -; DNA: TGTGCCAGTAGTATAGGTTCTACAGGGAAAGGACGGATTGAGCAGTTCTTC; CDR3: CASSIGSTGKGRIEQFF
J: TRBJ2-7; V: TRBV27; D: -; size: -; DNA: TGTGCCAGCAGTTTGAAAGACTCCGGGGCCTACGAGCAGTACTTC; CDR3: CASSLKDSGAYEQYF
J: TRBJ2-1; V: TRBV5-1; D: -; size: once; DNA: TGCGCCAGCAACTTGTTCGGACAGAGTATTTACAATGAGCAGTTCTTC; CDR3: CASNLFGQSIYNEQFF
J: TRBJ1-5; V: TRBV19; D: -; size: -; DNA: TGTGCCACCGAGGGGGGGGCTCGCAATCAGCCCCAGCATTTT; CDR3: CATEGGARNQPQHF
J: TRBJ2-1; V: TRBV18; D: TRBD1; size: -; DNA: TGTGCCAGCTCACCCCCGAGGACAGGGGCTACGACGTTCTTC; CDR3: CASSPPRTGATTFF
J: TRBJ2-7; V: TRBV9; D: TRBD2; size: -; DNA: TGTGCCAGCAGCCCGGGGGTAGCGGGAGGCCCGAGCTCCTACGAGCAGTACTTC; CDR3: CASSPGVAGGPSSYEQYF
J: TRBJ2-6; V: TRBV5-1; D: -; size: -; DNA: TGCGCCAGCACCGCAGGCTCTGGGGCCAACGTCCTGACTTTC; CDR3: CASTAGSGANVLTF
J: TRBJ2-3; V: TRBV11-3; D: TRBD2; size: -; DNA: TGTGCCAGCAGCTCTAGCGGGAGTCGAGTAGATACGCAGTATTTT; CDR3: CASSSSGSRVDTQYF
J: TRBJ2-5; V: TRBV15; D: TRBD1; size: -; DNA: TGTGCCACCAGCAGAGAAGTCTGGAGACAGGGGCACCAAGAGACCCAGTACTTC; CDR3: CATSREVWRQGHQETQYF
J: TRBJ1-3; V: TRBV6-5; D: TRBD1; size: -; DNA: TGTGCCAGCAGCTGGGGACAGGAGAGAAACACCATATATTTT; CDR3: CASSWGQERNTIYF
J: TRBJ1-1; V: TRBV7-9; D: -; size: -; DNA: TGTGCCAGCAGCGAATCCAGGGTTCGGCGGACTGAAGCTTTCTTT; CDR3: CASSESRVRRTEAFF
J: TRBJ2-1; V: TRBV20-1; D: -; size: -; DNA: TGCAGTGCTCTCCCAGGTAATGAGCAGTTCTTC; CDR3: CSALPGNEQFF
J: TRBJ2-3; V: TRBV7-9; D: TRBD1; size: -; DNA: TGTGCCAGCAGCTTACGAGGGACAGACACAGATACGCAGTATTTT; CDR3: CASSLRGTDTDTQYF
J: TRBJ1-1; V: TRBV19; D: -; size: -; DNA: TGTGCCACCAAACCCAGGGAATCCACTGAAGCTTTCTTT; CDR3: CATKPRESTEAFF
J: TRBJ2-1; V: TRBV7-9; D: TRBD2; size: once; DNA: TGTGCCAGCAGCTCTCTCGCGGGAGAAGTGGGTGAGCAGTTCTTC; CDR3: CASSSLAGEVGEQFF
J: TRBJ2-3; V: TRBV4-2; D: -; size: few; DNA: TGTGCCAGCAGCCAAGGCGGGACCCTCACAGATACGCAGTATTTT; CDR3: CASSQGGTLTDTQYF
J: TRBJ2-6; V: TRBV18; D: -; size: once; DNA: TGTGCCAGCTCACCCTTGGGGAGCTCTGGGGCCAACGTCCTGACTTTC; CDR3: CASSPLGSSGANVLTF